This T cell receptor beta chain was captured by sequencing in a study of blood T cell repertoires in COVID-19 (dated by TCRdb to 2020 to 2021). Broadly, across the study: Samples covering the acute and convalescent phases of COVID-19 were provided by collaborators in the United States, Italy and Spain. The prospective study material was composed of cDNA or gDNA derived from T cells, B-cell-depleted T cells, or PBMCs. Deeply sampled blood TCRbeta repertoires from subjects exposed to, actively infected with, or recovered from COVID-19 were included in the dataset. The repertoires were released in a freely available public database meant as a resource for research on the immune response to SARS-CoV-2. The samples were drawn from two sources: the first 160 participants of the ongoing ImmuneRACE study, and fewer than 1,500 subjects contributed by 6 global collaborators. Nearly every sample came with metadata listing a de-identified subject ID, COVID-19 status, age in years and sex. HLA class I and class II types, where available, came from metadata supplied by the sample provider rather than from assay-based typing. Results the study describes overall, beyond this receptor: The amount of clinical and demographic metadata varied by source and participant and was provided uncurated.

Whole blood was collected in K2EDTA tubes by collaborating institutions according to the institutions' own protocols. Collaborator samples were shipped for TCRbeta analysis as frozen whole blood, isolated PBMCs, or DNA extracted from either sample type. With regard to this clone: The antigen it recognizes is unknown. One base away there is no much larger clone; base qualities are not given.

Ends trimmed: V by 6 bases, J by 5 bases; bases unmatched to a gene: 3. From a lookup of the germline V gene, CDR1 and CDR2 are SNHLY and FYNNEI. The CDR3 runs 13 amino acids, cysteine and phenylalanine included. Of the read, only the CDR3 DNA is kept; its 39 bases are in frame from base 1. TCRbeta CDR3 regions were amplified from genomic DNA by means of the immunoSEQ Assay, a bias-controlled multiplex PCR. Processing in the source paper ran as follows. The number of nucleated cells in each sample was estimated by amplification of reference gene primers within the assay. To quantify the absolute abundance of each unique TCRbeta CDR3 rearrangement, sequence reads were collapsed and filtered. For each sample, productive Simpson clonality was calculated as the square root of Simpson's diversity index over productive rearrangements. This immuneACCESS table, as held by TCRdb, lists in-frame sequences with V and J called but not all clones. Of the missing ones, under half trace to an unresolved V gene in checked studies; the others have no known cause. That table supplies the V and J calls and clone size; D and trimming were determined from the DNA. Across this sample there are over 150,000 clones, with around 84% seen only once. The ten most abundant clones make up about 2.5% of the sample.

Sequences were obtained from peripheral blood. The TCR was taken from a man between 40 and 49 years old with active or convalescent COVID-19. The rearrangement joined TRBV2 to TRBJ1-4; 7 central nucleotides agree with TRBD1. The DNA reads TGTGCCAGCAGGGGACAGTGGAATGAAAAACTGTTTTTT. The resulting protein is CASRGQWNEKLFF.